These T cell receptor beta chains were read from a single sample in a study of blood T cell repertoires in COVID-19. Sequenced by immunoSEQ multiplex PCR; TCRdb stores in-frame clones only, minus some. In the table there are roughly 61,000 clones, under 80% of which are singletons. Sequencing was done on a sample of PBMCs or T cells enriched from blood (not recorded which). The receptors shown here come from a woman between 55 and 75 years old who had been exposed to COVID-19. Each CDR3 is given with its conserved first and last residue. The D gene is left open where the match is weak. Where a row states a size, it is once, few, many or the class of an expanded clone; other rows omit it.

v_call: TRBV5-8; j_call: TRBJ2-2; d_call: .; clone_size: .; cdr3_aa: CAINRDKNTGELFF; cdr3_nt: TGTGCCATCAACCGGGACAAGAACACCGGGGAGCTGTTTTTT
v_call: TRBV7-9; j_call: TRBJ2-7; d_call: TRBD1; clone_size: .; cdr3_aa: CASSPTGGSAVEQYF; cdr3_nt: TGTGCCAGCAGCCCGACAGGGGGCTCCGCCGTCGAGCAGTACTTC
v_call: TRBV6-5; j_call: TRBJ1-1; d_call: .; clone_size: .; cdr3_aa: CASREGRNTEAFF; cdr3_nt: TGTGCCAGCAGGGAGGGGCGGAACACTGAAGCTTTCTTT
v_call: TRBV2; j_call: TRBJ2-7; d_call: TRBD2; clone_size: .; cdr3_aa: CASSLLAGHEQYF; cdr3_nt: TGTGCCAGCAGTCTCCTAGCGGGCCACGAGCAGTACTTC
v_call: TRBV19; j_call: TRBJ1-1; d_call: .; clone_size: .; cdr3_aa: CASITGTRGTEAFF; cdr3_nt: TGTGCCAGTATAACGGGCACCCGGGGCACTGAAGCTTTCTTT
v_call: TRBV6-1; j_call: TRBJ2-1; d_call: TRBD2; clone_size: .; cdr3_aa: CASSESRGGRDEQFF; cdr3_nt: TGTGCCAGCAGTGAATCTAGGGGAGGGAGGGATGAGCAGTTCTTC
v_call: TRBV27; j_call: TRBJ2-1; d_call: TRBD2; clone_size: few; cdr3_aa: CASSATSGSSYNEQFF; cdr3_nt: TGTGCCAGCAGTGCGACTAGCGGAAGCTCCTACAATGAGCAGTTCTTC
v_call: TRBV7-9; j_call: TRBJ1-6; d_call: TRBD1; clone_size: .; cdr3_aa: CASSFRGIGSPLHF; cdr3_nt: TGTGCCAGCAGCTTCAGGGGGATTGGTTCACCCCTCCACTTT
v_call: TRBV6-5; j_call: TRBJ1-1; d_call: TRBD1; clone_size: few; cdr3_aa: CASSPQGFNTEAFF; cdr3_nt: TGTGCCAGCAGTCCACAGGGGTTTAACACTGAAGCTTTCTTT
v_call: TRBV7-7; j_call: TRBJ2-1; d_call: TRBD2; clone_size: .; cdr3_aa: CASPRLARAFF; cdr3_nt: TGTGCTAGTCCCCGACTAGCTAGGGCGTTCTTC
v_call: TRBV6-2/TRBV6-3; j_call: TRBJ2-7; d_call: TRBD2; clone_size: .; cdr3_aa: CASSPNPSGRAFYEQYF; cdr3_nt: TGTGCCAGCAGCCCTAATCCTAGCGGGAGGGCATTTTACGAGCAGTACTTT
v_call: TRBV5-6; j_call: TRBJ2-4; d_call: .; clone_size: .; cdr3_aa: CASSLGVRDIQYF; cdr3_nt: TGTGCCAGCAGCTTAGGAGTACGGGACATTCAGTACTTC
v_call: TRBV7-2; j_call: TRBJ2-3; d_call: TRBD1; clone_size: .; cdr3_aa: CASSGGQVRTDTQYF; cdr3_nt: TGTGCCAGCAGCGGGGGACAGGTTAGGACAGATACGCAGTATTTT
v_call: TRBV9; j_call: TRBJ2-7; d_call: TRBD2; clone_size: few; cdr3_aa: CASSAPGGRADEQYF; cdr3_nt: TGTGCCAGCAGCGCCCCAGGAGGGAGGGCCGACGAGCAGTACTTC
v_call: TRBV6-5; j_call: TRBJ1-2; d_call: .; clone_size: .; cdr3_aa: CASSYSLNAGHGYTF; cdr3_nt: TGTGCCAGCAGTTACTCCCTAAATGCGGGTCATGGCTACACCTTC
v_call: TRBV28; j_call: TRBJ2-1; d_call: TRBD1; clone_size: .; cdr3_aa: CASSETGQNEQFF; cdr3_nt: TGTGCCAGCAGTGAGACAGGGCAGAATGAGCAGTTCTTC
v_call: TRBV9; j_call: TRBJ2-4; d_call: TRBD2; clone_size: .; cdr3_aa: CASSVSGAIAKNIQYF; cdr3_nt: TGTGCCAGCAGCGTTAGCGGGGCTATAGCCAAAAACATTCAGTACTTC
v_call: TRBV28; j_call: TRBJ1-3; d_call: .; clone_size: .; cdr3_aa: CASSFEGAGNTIYF; cdr3_nt: TGTGCCAGCAGTTTTGAGGGGGCTGGAAACACCATATATTTT
v_call: TRBV29-1; j_call: TRBJ1-1; d_call: TRBD1; clone_size: .; cdr3_aa: CSVGEGARTEAFF; cdr3_nt: TGCAGCGTTGGCGAGGGGGCGCGCACTGAAGCTTTCTTT
v_call: TRBV19; j_call: TRBJ1-1; d_call: .; clone_size: few; cdr3_aa: CASSTPGMNTEAFF; cdr3_nt: TGTGCCAGTAGCACGCCAGGGATGAACACTGAAGCTTTCTTT
v_call: TRBV19; j_call: TRBJ1-1; d_call: .; clone_size: .; cdr3_aa: CASSIKGGRPEAFF; cdr3_nt: TGTGCCAGTAGTATAAAAGGGGGTAGGCCTGAAGCTTTCTTT
v_call: TRBV29-1; j_call: TRBJ2-1; d_call: .; clone_size: .; cdr3_aa: CSVVSRKKNEQFF; cdr3_nt: TGCAGCGTTGTTAGCCGTAAAAAGAATGAGCAGTTCTTC
v_call: TRBV4-2; j_call: TRBJ1-3; d_call: .; clone_size: .; cdr3_aa: CASSQEFLGANTIYF; cdr3_nt: TGTGCCAGCAGCCAAGAATTTTTAGGGGCAAACACCATATATTTT
v_call: TRBV4-1; j_call: TRBJ2-2; d_call: TRBD2; clone_size: few; cdr3_aa: CASSHSGAVNTGELFF; cdr3_nt: TGCGCCAGCAGCCATAGCGGGGCAGTAAACACCGGGGAGCTGTTTTTT
v_call: TRBV28; j_call: TRBJ2-3; d_call: .; clone_size: .; cdr3_aa: CASSLTGYSTDTQYF; cdr3_nt: TGTGCCAGCAGTCTTACAGGATATAGCACAGATACGCAGTATTTT
v_call: TRBV7-2; j_call: TRBJ1-1; d_call: .; clone_size: .; cdr3_aa: CASSSPIGTEAFF; cdr3_nt: TGTGCCAGCAGCTCCCCTATCGGCACTGAAGCTTTCTTT
v_call: TRBV30; j_call: TRBJ2-7; d_call: .; clone_size: .; cdr3_aa: CAWSVKAGGGEQYF; cdr3_nt: TGTGCCTGGAGTGTCAAGGCAGGGGGAGGTGAGCAGTACTTC
v_call: TRBV3-1/TRBV3-2; j_call: TRBJ1-5; d_call: .; clone_size: .; cdr3_aa: CASSPGLVLRGQPQHF; cdr3_nt: TGTGCCAGCAGCCCCGGACTCGTACTACGGGGGCAGCCCCAGCATTTT
v_call: TRBV7-2; j_call: TRBJ2-5; d_call: .; clone_size: .; cdr3_aa: CASSKIRGGETQYF; cdr3_nt: TGTGCCAGCAGCAAGATCCGGGGAGGAGAGACCCAGTACTTC
v_call: TRBV19; j_call: TRBJ2-7; d_call: TRBD2; clone_size: .; cdr3_aa: CASSRTSVSYEQYF; cdr3_nt: TGTGCCAGTAGTAGGACTAGCGTCTCCTACGAGCAGTACTTC
v_call: TRBV2; j_call: TRBJ2-7; d_call: .; clone_size: .; cdr3_aa: CASSAVKTYEQYF; cdr3_nt: TGTGCCAGCAGTGCGGTGAAAACCTACGAGCAGTACTTC
v_call: TRBV4-2; j_call: TRBJ2-7; d_call: .; clone_size: .; cdr3_aa: CASSQDKAQGSYEQYF; cdr3_nt: TGTGCCAGCAGCCAAGATAAGGCACAGGGCTCCTACGAGCAGTACTTC
v_call: TRBV7-9; j_call: TRBJ2-7; d_call: TRBD1; clone_size: .; cdr3_aa: CASSTGTGESEQYF; cdr3_nt: TGTGCCAGCAGCACCGGGACAGGGGAGTCCGAGCAGTACTTC
v_call: TRBV18; j_call: TRBJ1-5; d_call: .; clone_size: .; cdr3_aa: CASSQGLDGNQPQHF; cdr3_nt: TGTGCCAGCTCACAGGGACTGGATGGCAATCAGCCCCAGCATTTT
v_call: TRBV2; j_call: TRBJ2-2; d_call: TRBD2; clone_size: few; cdr3_aa: CASNAGGIWELFF; cdr3_nt: TGTGCCAGCAATGCGGGGGGTATCTGGGAGCTGTTTTTT
v_call: TRBV19; j_call: TRBJ1-2; d_call: .; clone_size: once; cdr3_aa: CASSMSHGTPSAGYTF; cdr3_nt: TGTGCCAGTAGTATGTCCCATGGGACACCAAGCGCTGGCTACACCTTC
v_call: TRBV15; j_call: TRBJ2-7; d_call: .; clone_size: .; cdr3_aa: CATRGAEIYEQYF; cdr3_nt: TGTGCCACCCGCGGGGCAGAGATCTACGAGCAGTACTTC
v_call: TRBV10-3; j_call: TRBJ2-7; d_call: .; clone_size: .; cdr3_aa: CAISESSYEQYF; cdr3_nt: TGTGCCATCAGTGAGTCGAGTTACGAGCAGTACTTC
v_call: TRBV19; j_call: TRBJ2-1; d_call: TRBD2; clone_size: .; cdr3_aa: CASTKLAGGYNEQFF; cdr3_nt: TGTGCCAGTACAAAACTAGCGGGGGGGTACAATGAGCAGTTCTTC
v_call: TRBV5-4; j_call: TRBJ1-1; d_call: TRBD1; clone_size: .; cdr3_aa: CASSLVQGELGDTEAFF; cdr3_nt: TGTGCCAGCAGCTTGGTTCAGGGGGAGCTTGGGGACACTGAAGCTTTCTTT
v_call: TRBV6-5; j_call: TRBJ2-3; d_call: .; clone_size: .; cdr3_aa: CASRLSRTDTQYF; cdr3_nt: TGTGCCAGCAGATTGAGCCGCACAGATACGCAGTATTTT
v_call: TRBV19; j_call: TRBJ1-1; d_call: TRBD1; clone_size: many; cdr3_aa: CASSTPGQALEAFF; cdr3_nt: TGTGCCAGTAGTACTCCGGGACAGGCGCTTGAAGCTTTCTTT
v_call: TRBV13; j_call: TRBJ1-1; d_call: .; clone_size: .; cdr3_aa: CASSSRRRGDTEAFF; cdr3_nt: TGTGCCAGCAGCTCCCGGCGAAGGGGCGACACTGAAGCTTTCTTT
v_call: TRBV28; j_call: TRBJ2-3; d_call: TRBD2; clone_size: .; cdr3_aa: CATLREGYDTQYF; cdr3_nt: TGTGCCACCCTGCGGGAGGGTTATGATACGCAGTATTTT
v_call: TRBV7-3; j_call: TRBJ2-1; d_call: TRBD2; clone_size: .; cdr3_aa: CASSLQRGGSHEQFF; cdr3_nt: TGTGCCAGCAGCTTGCAGCGGGGGGGCAGTCATGAGCAGTTCTTC
v_call: TRBV11-2; j_call: TRBJ1-4; d_call: TRBD1; clone_size: few; cdr3_aa: CASKGMGQGDQKLFF; cdr3_nt: TGTGCCAGCAAAGGGATGGGTCAGGGGGATCAAAAACTGTTTTTT
v_call: TRBV2; j_call: TRBJ1-1; d_call: TRBD1; clone_size: .; cdr3_aa: CASSGGPGQGTEAFF; cdr3_nt: TGTGCCAGCAGTGGGGGACCGGGACAGGGCACTGAAGCTTTCTTT
v_call: TRBV12-3/TRBV12-4; j_call: TRBJ2-7; d_call: TRBD2; clone_size: few; cdr3_aa: CASKTSGTYEQYF; cdr3_nt: TGTGCCAGCAAAACTAGCGGTACCTACGAGCAGTACTTC
v_call: TRBV11-2; j_call: TRBJ2-7; d_call: TRBD2; clone_size: .; cdr3_aa: CASSSGLAGVGYEQYF; cdr3_nt: TGTGCCAGCAGTTCGGGGCTAGCGGGAGTTGGCTACGAGCAGTACTTC
v_call: TRBV28; j_call: TRBJ2-3; d_call: TRBD2; clone_size: .; cdr3_aa: CASSSPGLAGGGLSADTQYF; cdr3_nt: TGTGCCAGCAGTTCCCCGGGACTAGCGGGGGGGGGCTTAAGTGCAGATACGCAGTATTTT
v_call: TRBV6-5; j_call: TRBJ1-2; d_call: TRBD1; clone_size: once; cdr3_aa: CASRGQGANGYTF; cdr3_nt: TGTGCCAGCAGGGGACAGGGGGCGAATGGCTACACCTTC
v_call: TRBV4-2; j_call: TRBJ2-6; d_call: .; clone_size: few; cdr3_aa: CASHPSGGANVLTF; cdr3_nt: TGTGCCAGCCACCCCAGCGGTGGGGCCAACGTCCTGACTTTC
v_call: TRBV3-1/TRBV3-2; j_call: TRBJ1-1; d_call: TRBD1; clone_size: .; cdr3_aa: CASSQDRDRVKAFF; cdr3_nt: TGTGCCAGCAGCCAAGATCGGGACAGGGTAAAGGCTTTCTTT
v_call: TRBV27; j_call: TRBJ2-3; d_call: TRBD1; clone_size: .; cdr3_aa: CASSEAGTGANTQYF; cdr3_nt: TGTGCCAGCAGCGAGGCCGGGACAGGGGCAAATACGCAGTATTTT
v_call: TRBV7-3; j_call: TRBJ1-6; d_call: .; clone_size: .; cdr3_aa: CASSSTRPGANSPLHF; cdr3_nt: TGTGCCAGCAGCTCCACCCGACCGGGAGCGAATTCACCCCTCCACTTT